The 28 T cell receptor beta chains listed next were all sequenced from one sample in a study of T cell responses to AZD1222 COVID-19 vaccine. The repertoire was sequenced with immunoSEQ multiplex PCR; TCRdb's copy has only in-frame clones and lacks some. The data hold under 200,000 clones, with under 95% observed a single time. This sample comprised peripheral blood, obtained on day 0 of MenACWY control vaccination. These receptor sequences come from an adult in good health.

V is TRBV4-1 and J is TRBJ2-2; D is undetermined. CDR1 and CDR2 (germline): MGHRA, YSYEKL. This CDR3 region has 16 residues. The germline V and J ends were trimmed by 0 bases and 5 bases, with 13 bases remaining between them. CDR3 sequence: CASSQEVRLITGELFF. The CDR3 DNA is TGCGCCAGCAGCCAAGAAGTCCGACTGATAACCGGGGAGCTGTTTTTT.

The chain links TRBV7-9 to TRBJ1-2; D is unresolved. CDR3 length equals 13 residues. Germline V gene sequence: CDR1 SEHNR, CDR2 FQNEAQ (reference sequence). V lost 2 bases and J 0 bases, leaving 4 bases between the germline ends. CDR3 DNA sequence: TGTGCCAGCAGCTTAATGCCTAACTATGGCTACACCTTC. Translating it yields CASSLMPNYGYTF.

The CDR3 sequence is CATSSSQGGETQYF. The CDR3 DNA reads as TGTGCCACCAGCAGTTCCCAGGGTGGAGAGACCCAGTACTTC. This rearrangement joins TRBV15 to TRBJ2-5, with TRBD1 as a possible D gene (5 bases). Trimming stripped 3 bases from V and 4 bases from J, with 12 bases between. There are 14 residues in the CDR3. The germline V gene has CDR1 LNHNV and CDR2 YYDKDF (reference sequence).

This clone was seen only once. The chain joins TRBV19 to TRBJ2-3; 7 nucleotides align to TRBD2. The junction had 13 bases not matched to a gene; V was cut back by 8 bases and J by 2 bases. The CDR3 is 16 residues long. Germline V gene data show CDR1 as LNHDA and CDR2 as SQIVND (reference sequence). CDR3 DNA: TGTGCCAGTGGAGCGTGGGCTAGCGGAGACACAGATACGCAGTATTTT. Translated: CASGAWASGDTDTQYF.

V usage is TRBV30 and J usage is TRBJ1-3, with D perhaps TRBD1 (5 bases). The CDR3 contains 13 residues. The V gene lost 6 bases and the J gene lost 0 bases, with 9 bases spanning the gap. The V gene's germline CDR1 is GTSNPN and CDR2 SVGIG (reference sequence). CDR3 loop: CACGADSGNTIYF. In nucleotides, the CDR3 is TGTGCCTGTGGGGCGGACTCTGGAAACACCATATATTTT.

The chain combines TRBV28 with TRBJ2-1; D possibly corresponds to TRBD2 (6 bases). Trimming removed 7 bases from V and 5 bases from J, with 15 bases in between. Germline CDR1 and CDR2: MDHEN and SYDVKM. There are 14 residues in the CDR3. The CDR3 DNA follows: TGTGCCAGCACCCCTAGGTGGGAGGACAATGAGCAGTTCTTC. Translated: CASTPRWEDNEQFF. Looking up the rest from reference TRBV28 and TRBJ2-1 gives the full variable domain: DVKVTQSSRYLVKRTGEKVFLECVQDMDHENMFWYRQDPGLGLRLIYFSYDVKMKEKGDIPEGYSVSREKKERFSLILESASTNQTSMYLCASTPRWEDNEQFFGPGTRLTVL.

The chain carries TRBV9 and TRBJ2-2; 7 nucleotides match TRBD1. The CDR3 length is 15 residues. J lost 5 bases, V lost 0 bases, and 4 bases had no gene match. Per germline, CDR1 SGDLS and CDR2 YYNGEE. The CDR3: CASSVGAQGTGELFF. The CDR3 DNA reads as TGTGCCAGCAGCGTAGGGGCACAGGGGACCGGGGAGCTGTTTTTT. The whole variable domain, filled in from reference TRBV9 and TRBJ2-2, reads DSGVTQTPKHLITATGQRVTLRCSPRSGDLSVYWYQQSLDQGLQFLIQYYNGEERAKGNILERFSAQQFPDLHSELNLSSLELGDSALYFCASSVGAQGTGELFFGEGSRLTVL.

The V call is TRBV7-9, the J call TRBJ1-1, with D perhaps matching TRBD1 (5 bases). Germline V gene data show CDR1 as SEHNR and CDR2 as FQNEAQ (reference sequence). V gave up 0 bases and J gave up 6 bases, with 11 bases separating them. This CDR3 has 14 amino acids. The CDR3 spells CASSLARDSPEAFF. CDR3 bases: TGTGCCAGCAGCTTAGCCAGGGATTCGCCTGAAGCTTTCTTT.

This chain links TRBV18 with TRBJ2-2, with 8 bases lining up with TRBD2. Germline V gene sequence: CDR1 KGHSH, CDR2 LQKENI. CDR3 length: 17 amino acids. J was trimmed by 2 bases and V by 0 bases; bases with no gene match: 5. Here the CDR3 reads CASSPPNSGKNTGELFF. For the CDR3, the DNA is TGTGCCAGCTCACCACCGAATAGCGGGAAAAACACCGGGGAGCTGTTTTTT.

The chain combines TRBV10-1 with TRBJ2-1; TRBD2 matches 11 bases. The J segment lost 4 bases and the V segment lost 5 bases, leaving 10 bases of the junction unmatched. The CDR3 loop spans 17 amino acids. The germline V gene has CDR1 WNHNN and CDR2 SYGVQD (reference sequence). This CDR3 reads CASSKKASGRTYNEQFF. CDR3 nucleotide sequence: TGCGCCAGCAGTAAGAAGGCTAGCGGGAGGACTTACAATGAGCAGTTCTTC.

The gene calls are TRBV7-6 and TRBJ2-7, with D perhaps TRBD1 (6 bases). Germline CDR1 SGHVS, CDR2 FNYEAQ. V gave up 3 bases and J gave up 3 bases, with 12 bases separating them. This CDR3 has 14 amino acids. The CDR3 region has the DNA TGTGCCAGCAGCTTGGGGCCACAGGGCTACGAGCAGTACTTC. This encodes CASSLGPQGYEQYF.

The chain couples TRBV27 to TRBJ2-1; TRBD2 agrees at 12 bases. This CDR3 spans 14 amino acids. CDR1 and CDR2 from the germline V gene are MNHEY and SMNVEV (reference sequence). V dropped 6 bases and J dropped 6; count of bases not matched to a gene: 3. DNA of the CDR3: TGTGCCAGCAGGACTAGCGGGAGTCGCAATGAGCAGTTCTTC. Amino acid sequence: CASRTSGSRNEQFF.

This chain connects TRBV6-2 or TRBV6-3 to TRBJ1-2; D call uncertain. V gave up 2 bases and J gave up 10 bases, with 8 bases separating them. The V gene's germline CDR1 is MNHEY and CDR2 SVGEGT. This CDR3 is built from 11 residues. The CDR3 sequence: CASSYLFDYTF. CDR3 bases: TGTGCCAGCAGTTACCTCTTTGACTACACCTTC.

The chain combines TRBV19 with TRBJ2-2, with a possible D match to TRBD2 (7 bases). V was shortened by 7 bases and J by 7 bases, with 16 bases between the two germline ends. Germline CDR1 is LNHDA and CDR2 is SQIVND (reference sequence). The CDR3 is 14 residues long. The CDR3 DNA reads as TGTGCCAGTAAGAGAGGGGGGGCCGGCGGGGAGCTGTTTTTT. Its translation is CASKRGGAGGELFF.

The chain couples TRBV10-3 to TRBJ1-1; 7 bases align to TRBD1. V dropped 11 bases and J dropped 1; count of bases not matched to a gene: 19. The CDR3 runs to 17 residues. From germline, CDR1 is ENHRY and CDR2 SYGVKD. The CDR3 DNA follows: TGTGCCGTCCGGGACAGACCTGATCCTTCCTCGAACACTGAAGCTTTCTTT. Translated: CAVRDRPDPSSNTEAFF.

This chain joins TRBV24-1 and TRBJ2-2; TRBD1 might be the D (6 bases). Germline-derived CDR1 and CDR2 are KGHDR and SFDVKD. V was shortened by 4 bases and J by 5 bases, with 16 bases between the two germline ends. The CDR3 spans 16 residues. In DNA, the CDR3 is TGTGCCACCAGTGACCGGACAGTCCTGAGGACCGGGGAGCTGTTTTTT. Residues: CATSDRTVLRTGELFF.

The chain's CDR3 is CASSSLYRGDIQYF. CDR3 nucleotide sequence: TGTGCCAGCAGTTCCCTATACAGGGGGGACATTCAGTACTTC. J is TRBJ2-4 and V is TRBV28; 8 bases fit TRBD1. The CDR3 has 14 amino acids. The V gene's germline CDR1 is MDHEN and CDR2 SYDVKM. The ends lost 4 bases at V and 8 bases at J; junction bases unmatched: 7.

V usage is TRBV2 and J usage is TRBJ2-7, with TRBD1 matching over 7 bases. Germline V gene sequence: CDR1 SNHLY, CDR2 FYNNEI. The CDR3 has 14 residues. Losses at the gene ends were 6 bases for V and 6 bases for J; bases not matched to a gene: 11. The DNA for the CDR3 is TGTGCCAGCAGCCAGGCCACAGGGGCGGGCGAGCAGTACTTC. This gives the protein CASSQATGAGEQYF. Using reference TRBV2 and TRBJ2-7 for the parts outside the CDR3, the full variable domain is EPEVTQTPSHQVTQMGQEVILRCVPISNHLYFYWYRQILGQKVEFLVSFYNNEISEKSEIFDDQFSVERPDGSNFTLKIRSTKLEDSAMYFCASSQATGAGEQYFGPGTRLTVT.

The chain is built from TRBV5-5 and TRBJ1-4; no definite D call. The CDR3 covers 14 residues. Trimming took 3 bases from V and 4 from J, leaving 10 bases between them. Germline V gene lookup returns CDR1 SGHKS and CDR2 YYEKEE (reference sequence). The DNA for the CDR3 is TGTGCCAGCAGCTCCCTGGCCCTTAATGAAAAACTGTTTTTT. Residues: CASSSLALNEKLFF.

The CDR3 DNA reads as TGTGCCAGCAGTTGGGATGGGACAGGGTTAATCTATGGCTACACCTTC. Protein: CASSWDGTGLIYGYTF. The chain is built from TRBV6-2 or TRBV6-3 and TRBJ1-2; 9 nucleotides line up with TRBD1. V trimming: 4 bases; J trimming: 4 bases; junction bases outside the gene matches: 10. CDR3 length: 16 residues. CDR1 is MNHEY, CDR2 SVGEGT, per germline.

The chain recombines TRBV24-1 with TRBJ1-3; D is unresolved. This CDR3 is built from 15 residues. V was clipped by 6 bases and J by 0 bases, with 11 bases between them. The germline CDR1 and CDR2 sequences are KGHDR and SFDVKD. DNA for the CDR3: TGTGCCACCAGTCAGCCGGCGTCCTCTGGAAACACCATATATTTT. Its protein product is CATSQPASSGNTIYF.

The chain carries TRBV7-9 and TRBJ1-1, with a possible D match to TRBD1 (5 bases). Germline V lookup: CDR1 SEHNR, CDR2 FQNEAQ (reference sequence). The germline V and J ends were trimmed by 2 bases and 10 bases, with 11 bases remaining between them. The CDR3 length is 12 residues. Here the CDR3 reads CASSLLGERAFF. In nucleotides, the CDR3 is TGTGCCAGCAGCTTACTAGGGGAGCGAGCTTTCTTT.

The CDR3 sequence is CAWGINYGYTF. CDR3 DNA: TGTGCCTGGGGGATTAACTATGGCTACACCTTC. The rearrangement joins TRBV30 to TRBJ1-2; D ambiguous. The CDR3 is 11 residues long. The V and J ends lost 5 bases and 1 base respectively, with 5 bases between them. Germline-derived CDR1 and CDR2 are GTSNPN and SVGIG (reference sequence).

The chain carries TRBV5-1 and TRBJ1-1; D is unresolved. The V end lost 0 bases, the J end lost 2 bases, and 8 bases lay between the germline ends. CDR3 length equals 14 residues. Germline V gene sequence: CDR1 SGHRS, CDR2 YFSETQ. This CDR3 is CASSLDGYNTEAFF. CDR3 coding DNA: TGCGCCAGCAGCTTGGATGGGTACAACACTGAAGCTTTCTTT.

The rearrangement uses TRBV28 and TRBJ2-1, with D maybe TRBD2 (5 bases). This CDR3 region has 16 residues. Trimming pared 1 base from V and 8 bases from J, leaving 18 bases between. From germline, CDR1 is MDHEN and CDR2 SYDVKM. CDR3 nucleotides: TGTGCCAGCAGTTTATATCGTGCAGGACTTACTTATGAGCAGTTCTTC. Translating gives CASSLYRAGLTYEQFF.

V usage is TRBV7-9 and J usage is TRBJ1-2; D is ambiguous. With 1 base removed from V and 0 bases from J, the gap between germline ends came to 12 bases. The CDR3 is 16 residues long. The V gene's germline CDR1 is SEHNR and CDR2 FQNEAQ (reference sequence). The CDR3 coding sequence is TGTGCCAGCAGCTTAGTGGGTTGGGTGACTAACTATGGCTACACCTTC. Its protein product is CASSLVGWVTNYGYTF.

This clone has only one observation. The chain couples TRBV23-1 to TRBJ1-4; TRBD1 aligns across 7 bases. TRBV23-1 is classed as an ORF, of uncertain function. The trim removed 2 bases at V and 3 bases at J, leaving 3 bases unmatched. CDR3 length: 15 residues. This CDR3 reads CASSQDRAANEKLFF. CDR3 nucleotide sequence: TGCGCCAGCAGTCAAGACAGGGCGGCTAATGAAAAACTGTTTTTT.

This chain uses TRBV11-2 with TRBJ2-3, with 10 nucleotides matching TRBD2. CDR3 length equals 15 residues. J lost 4 bases, V lost 5 bases, and 6 bases had no gene match. Germline V gene data show CDR1 as SGHAT and CDR2 as FQNNGV. The CDR3 spells CASSPRTSGPDTQYF. The CDR3 coding sequence is TGTGCCAGCAGCCCGCGGACTAGCGGTCCAGATACGCAGTATTTT.